This TCR beta chain was observed in a study of T cells in Graves' hyperthyroidism and ophthalmopathy. Ophthalmopathy patients had moderate-to-severe active disease, CAS ≥3, NOSPECS ≥4, and disease duration under 3 months. The V end lost 0 bases, the J end lost 0 bases, and 13 bases lay between the germline ends. The length of the CDR3 is 17 residues. Germline CDR1 is KGHSH and CDR2 is LQKENI. What was amplified from RNA transcripts were TCR beta CDR3 regions. TCR CDR3 regions were first amplified by RT-PCR with HTBI primers. TCRdb itself ran the multiplex PCR reads through MiXCR, one entry per CDR3 protein. The sample shows about 58,000 distinct CDR3 sequences, approximately 50% of them seen only once.

The sample was blood. The chain recombines TRBV18 with TRBJ2-3, with no clear D. The TCR was taken from a woman aged 25 to 39 with Graves' ophthalmopathy. CDR3 in amino acids: CASSPPIGDSSTDTQYF. Written as DNA, the CDR3 is TGTGCCAGCTCACCACCTATAGGAGATTCTAGCACAGATACGCAGTATTTT.